This entry lists 14 T cell receptor beta chains sequenced from one sample in a study of T cell responses to AZD1222 COVID-19 vaccine (dated by TCRdb to about 2021). Library construction relied on the immunoSEQ multiplex PCR assay. TCRdb's version of the immuneACCESS table is confined to in-frame rearrangements and falls short of the full clone set. An unresolved V gene accounts for under half of the shortfall where checked; the remainder is of unknown origin. For this sample there are 150,000 to 200,000 clones; 90% appear just once. Jointly, the top ten make up roughly 6% of the sample. The sample's time point, from its label and the paper: about 28 days (+/-7) after the second vaccine dose. The material was peripheral blood, obtained 28 days after the second AZD1222 dose. The receptors were sampled from an adult who received the AZD1222 COVID-19 vaccine.

CDR3 region: CASRSTGYGFYTF. DNA of the CDR3: TGCGCCAGCAGATCAACAGGATACGGATTTTACACCTTC. The rearrangement links TRBV5-1 to TRBJ1-2; TRBD1 might be the D (5 bases). The germline V and J ends were trimmed by 5 bases and 11 bases, with 19 bases remaining between them. Germline values: CDR1 SGHRS, CDR2 YFSETQ. The CDR3 has 13 amino acids.

The rearrangement links TRBV3-1 (or the pseudogene TRBV3-2) to TRBJ2-2, with 10 bases fitting TRBD2. CDR1 and CDR2 (germline): LGHDT, YNNKEL (reference sequence). V trimming: 3 bases; J trimming: 6 bases; junction bases outside the gene matches: 10. The CDR3 runs 17 residues. The CDR3 is CASSHLPRLAGAGELFF. As DNA, the CDR3 is TGTGCCAGCAGCCACCTCCCACGGCTAGCGGGAGCCGGGGAGCTGTTTTTT.

The chain recombines TRBV19 with TRBJ2-2; D remains unclear. The germline V and J ends were trimmed by 3 bases and 0 bases, with 5 bases remaining between them. This CDR3 is built from 14 residues. Per germline, CDR1 LNHDA and CDR2 SQIVND (reference sequence). The CDR3 coding sequence is TGTGCCAGTAGTATGACAACGAACACCGGGGAGCTGTTTTTT. Its protein product is CASSMTTNTGELFF.

The V call is TRBV6-2 or TRBV6-3, the J call TRBJ2-2; 7 bases map to TRBD1. Germline CDR1 MNHEY, CDR2 SVGEGT. The length of the CDR3 is 19 residues. Trimming took 3 bases from V and 2 from J; bases not matched to a gene: 15. CDR3 sequence reads: CASSYFRLSQGINTGELFF. The CDR3 DNA reads as TGTGCCAGCAGTTATTTTAGGCTTTCACAGGGGATTAACACCGGGGAGCTGTTTTTT.

The V and J genes are TRBV19 and TRBJ1-4, with a possible D match to TRBD1 (6 bases). Germline V lookup: CDR1 LNHDA, CDR2 SQIVND (reference sequence). V shed 11 bases and J shed 7 bases, with 20 bases lying between them. CDR3 length equals 14 residues. CDR3 sequence (DNA): TGTGCCTCCTACAGGGCTGGCGGGGGTGAAAAACTGTTTTTT. Amino acid sequence: CASYRAGGGEKLFF.

This sequence joins TRBV10-3 and TRBJ2-1; 10 bases match TRBD2. Germline V gene sequence: CDR1 ENHRY, CDR2 SYGVKD. The CDR3 has 16 residues. The trim removed 0 bases at V and 2 bases at J, leaving 1 base unmatched. The CDR3 nucleotides are TGTGCCATCAGTGAGTCCCTAGCGGGAGCCTACAATGAGCAGTTCTTC. This codes for CAISESLAGAYNEQFF.

The rearrangement links TRBV19 to TRBJ2-6, with D possibly being TRBD1 (5 bases). Germline-derived CDR1 and CDR2 are LNHDA and SQIVND (reference sequence). V gave up 4 bases and J gave up 1 base, with 14 bases separating them. The CDR3 is 17 amino acids. In nucleotides, the CDR3 is TGTGCCAGTAGTAACATAGGACATTCTTCTGGGGCCAACGTCCTGACTTTC. Protein: CASSNIGHSSGANVLTF.

This clone is a singleton in its sample. V and J are TRBV2 and TRBJ2-7, with TRBD2 matching 11 bases. Germline CDR1 reads SNHLY; CDR2 reads FYNNEI. The CDR3 spans 15 residues. Trimming cost V 3 bases and J 3 bases; bases outside gene matches: 4. The CDR3 region is CASSDRTSGFYEQYF. As DNA, the CDR3 is TGTGCCAGCAGTGATAGGACTAGCGGGTTCTACGAGCAGTACTTC. Variable domain in full (rest from reference TRBV2 and TRBJ2-7): EPEVTQTPSHQVTQMGQEVILRCVPISNHLYFYWYRQILGQKVEFLVSFYNNEISEKSEIFDDQFSVERPDGSNFTLKIRSTKLEDSAMYFCASSDRTSGFYEQYFGPGTRLTVT.

The V and J genes are TRBV7-2 and TRBJ1-5; unclear D gene. CDR1 is SGHTA, CDR2 FQGNSA, per germline. This CDR3 contains 14 residues. Trimming took off 0 bases at V and 5 bases at J, with 8 bases between the two ends. The CDR3 sequence is CASSLASFDQPQHF. The CDR3 DNA follows: TGTGCCAGCAGCTTAGCTTCGTTTGATCAGCCCCAGCATTTT.

The rearrangement joins TRBV19 to TRBJ2-3; no reliable D call. Germline V gene sequence: CDR1 LNHDA, CDR2 SQIVND (reference sequence). This CDR3 spans 15 amino acids. Trimming shortened V by 3 bases and J by 1 base, and 11 bases separated the two germline ends. In DNA, the CDR3 is TGTGCCAGTAGTATGGGGAATGGGGGCACAGATACGCAGTATTTT. It encodes CASSMGNGGTDTQYF.

This chain links TRBV2 with TRBJ2-1, with TRBD2 matching over 10 bases. Germline V gene data show CDR1 as SNHLY and CDR2 as FYNNEI. J gave up 0 bases and V 8 bases, and 1 base lay outside the gene matches. The CDR3 totals 14 residues. CDR3: CASLAGVSYNEQFF. The CDR3 DNA is TGTGCCAGCCTAGCGGGGGTCTCCTACAATGAGCAGTTCTTC.

The chain is built from TRBV21-1 and TRBJ1-5; TRBD1, the D gene given by the table, was not confirmed from the DNA. TRBV21-1 is termed a pseudogene. This CDR3 has 16 amino acids. The CDR3 DNA follows: TGTGCCAGCAGCACCCCCGTGGACATGGGCAATCAGCCCCAGCATTTT. Translation gives CASSTPVDMGNQPQHF.

V is TRBV7-2 and J is TRBJ1-2; 9 nucleotides agree with TRBD1. The CDR3 consists of 14 residues. Germline V gene lookup returns CDR1 SGHTA and CDR2 FQGNSA. V lost 5 bases and J lost 4; bases outside the gene matches: 5. In nucleotides, the CDR3 is TGTGCCAGCAGCCCCGGGGACAGGGCCTATGGCTACACCTTC. Amino acid sequence: CASSPGDRAYGYTF.

This chain uses TRBV7-9 with TRBJ1-6; no clear D. CDR3 length: 16 amino acids. Germline V CDR1 and CDR2: SEHNR, FQNEAQ (reference sequence). V lost 3 bases and J lost 5, with 14 bases in between. DNA of the CDR3: TGTGCCAGCAGCTTCGGTGCCGGGGAGAATAATTCACCCCTCCACTTT. This sequence encodes CASSFGAGENNSPLHF.